This entry lists 15 T cell receptor beta chains sequenced from one sample in a study of T cells expressing NK-cell markers. TCRdb re-called the 5' RACE reads and shows each CDR3 protein once, DNA omitted. The sample totals 450,000 to 600,000 distinct CDR3 sequences. Sequenced: blood T cells: a sorted CD56 or NKG2C T cell subset, CD4+ or CD8+ T cells, or bulk PBMC T cells (not recorded which). These receptors were obtained from a man aged 18 to 30 in good health.

This CDR3 reads CASSSKREGLVDIQYF. This chain uses TRBV13 with TRBJ2-4; TCRdb's D gene call, TRBD2, goes unchecked for lack of DNA. The CDR3 is made up of 16 amino acids. CDR1 and CDR2 (germline): PRHDT, FYEKMQ (reference sequence).

This CDR3 reads CASSWSGPNLRTDTQYF. The V call is TRBV12-3 or TRBV12-4, the J call TRBJ2-3. The CDR3 has 17 residues.

J is TRBJ2-2 and V is TRBV12-3 or TRBV12-4. CDR3 length equals 13 residues. The CDR3 sequence: CASSYPSGGELFF.

This chain links TRBV4-2 with TRBJ2-3; TCRdb's assignment of TRBD2 cannot be checked, as there is no DNA. CDR1 and CDR2 from the germline V gene are LGHNA and YNFKEQ. The CDR3 has 19 amino acids. CDR3 region: CASSQERASGGRSTDTQYF.

The chain employs TRBV4-1 and TRBJ1-2. CDR1 is MGHRA and CDR2 is YSYEKL in the germline V gene. This CDR3 is built from 12 residues. The CDR3 loop is CASSPLRGGYTF.

The chain links TRBV7-8 to TRBJ2-3; TCRdb outputs TRBD2, but without DNA this stays unchecked. The CDR3 is 15 amino acids. Germline assignment: CDR1 SGHVS and CDR2 FQNEAQ. The CDR3 sequence is CASSWASGITDTQYF.

V gene TRBV12-3 or TRBV12-4 combines with J gene TRBJ1-3. This CDR3 has 13 residues. CDR3 protein: CASSFALGNTIYF.

J is TRBJ1-1 and V is TRBV12-3 or TRBV12-4. This CDR3 has 16 amino acids. CDR3: CASSLGRNPMNTEAFF.

The gene calls are TRBV27 and TRBJ2-2; TCRdb selects TRBD2, and the lack of DNA leaves this call unchecked. Germline V gene lookup returns CDR1 MNHEY and CDR2 SMNVEV (reference sequence). The CDR3 spans 19 residues. This CDR3 is CASSLKASGRLGGTGELFF.

The chain employs TRBV20-1 and TRBJ2-3; TCRdb's assignment of TRBD2 cannot be checked, as there is no DNA. Germline V CDR1 and CDR2: DFQATT, SNEGSKA (reference sequence). The CDR3 runs 15 residues. CDR3 amino acids: CSAFIWSGRVDTQYF.

V and J are TRBV6-5 and TRBJ2-2; no DNA is available, so the TRBD2 call from TCRdb remains unchecked. This CDR3 comprises 18 residues. Germline CDR1 reads MNHEY; CDR2 reads SVGAGI. CDR3 sequence reads: CASSYNSRTGGGTGELFF.

The genes are TRBV12-3 or TRBV12-4 and TRBJ2-1; the TCRdb call, TRBD2, lacks DNA for checking. CDR3 length: 18 residues. The CDR3 protein is CASSFLAGGLSSYNEQFF.

The chain employs TRBV30 and TRBJ1-6; there is no DNA to check the TCRdb D call of TRBD1. The CDR3 contains 13 residues. CDR1 is GTSNPN and CDR2 is SVGIG in the germline V gene (reference sequence). The CDR3 protein is CAWTGQGFSPLHF.

The chain joins TRBV7-2 to TRBJ2-7; no DNA is available, so the TRBD1 call from TCRdb remains unchecked. Germline loops: CDR1 SGHTA, CDR2 FQGNSA. This CDR3 has 14 residues. This CDR3 is CASGKGGTPYEQYF.

The V gene is TRBV5-5, the J gene TRBJ2-5; TCRdb's assignment of TRBD1 cannot be checked, as there is no DNA. Germline loops: CDR1 SGHKS, CDR2 YYEKEE (reference sequence). CDR3 length: 16 amino acids. CDR3: CASSSQGQGRGETQYF. The full variable domain, completed using reference TRBV5-5 and TRBJ2-5, is DAGVTQSPTHLIKTRGQQVTLRCSPISGHKSVSWYQQVLGQGPQFIFQYYEKEERGRGNFPDRFSARQFPNYSSELNVNALLLGDSALYLCASSSQGQGRGETQYFGPGTRLLVL.